The clone carrying this T cell receptor beta chain came up once. Trimming shortened V by 3 bases and J by 2 bases, and 16 bases separated the two germline ends. Germline loops: CDR1 LNHNV, CDR2 YYDKDF (reference sequence). CDR3 length: 16 residues. These data are taken from a study of blood T cell repertoires in COVID-19. Study summary: Italy, Spain and the United States were the sources of the convalescent and acute COVID-19 samples. From T cells, B-cell-depleted T cells, or PBMCs came the material, which was cDNA or gDNA.

Authors' processing steps: Reference gene primers were amplified, and this amplification served to estimate nucleated cell counts. Sequencing used immunoSEQ multiplex PCR; TCRdb keeps in-frame clones, though not all of them. V, J and clone size are those of that table, while D and trimming were read from the DNA. The sample has approximately 100,000 clones, roughly 71% seen once. The rearrangement uses TRBV15 and TRBJ2-5; tentative D call: TRBD2 (5 bases). The sample comprised peripheral blood. The TCR originated in an elderly man with acute or convalescent COVID-19. The CDR3 sequence: CATSSQRAEGQETQYF. CDR3 nucleotides: TGTGCCACCAGCAGCCAAAGGGCAGAGGGACAAGAGACCCAGTACTTC.